This T cell receptor (beta chain) was identified during a study of T cell clones after liver transplantation. Sorting of unstimulated PBMCs yielded separate CD3+CD4+ and CD3+CD8+ fractions. Measured with immunoSEQ multiplex PCR; TCRdb has only the in-frame clones, and not every one. Seen here are over 100,000 clones, approximately 78% observed once, and the top ten hold around 0.94%. This clone turned up a few times. V lost 1 base to trimming and J lost 5 bases; unmatched junction nucleotides: 11. The CDR3 has 18 amino acids. Germline CDR1 reads SGHTA; CDR2 reads FQGNSA. This sample comprised CD4+ T cells from blood, obtained before liver transplant. This clonotype was sampled from a human donor who received a liver transplant. J is TRBJ2-2 and V is TRBV7-2; 9 bases align to TRBD2. The CDR3 DNA is TGTGCCAGCAGCTTAGGCGGGAGGGCCCGGAGGGGGACCGGGGAGCTGTTTTTT. The encoded protein is CASSLGGRARRGTGELFF.